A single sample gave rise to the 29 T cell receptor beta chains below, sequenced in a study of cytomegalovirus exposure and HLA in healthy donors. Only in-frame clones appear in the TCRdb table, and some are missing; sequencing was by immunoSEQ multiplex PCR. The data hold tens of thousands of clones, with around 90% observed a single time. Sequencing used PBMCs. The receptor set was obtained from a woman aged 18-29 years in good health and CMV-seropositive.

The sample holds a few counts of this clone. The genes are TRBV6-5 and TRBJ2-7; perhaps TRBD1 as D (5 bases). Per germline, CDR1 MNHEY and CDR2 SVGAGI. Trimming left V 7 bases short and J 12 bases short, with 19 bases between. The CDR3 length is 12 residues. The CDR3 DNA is TGTGCCAGCACCCCAGGGCCCCCATCATGGTACTTC. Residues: CASTPGPPSWYF.

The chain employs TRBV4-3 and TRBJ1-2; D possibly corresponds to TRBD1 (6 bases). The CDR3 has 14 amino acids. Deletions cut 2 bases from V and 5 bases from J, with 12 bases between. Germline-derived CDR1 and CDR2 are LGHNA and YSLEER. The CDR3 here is CASSQTGSGYGYTF. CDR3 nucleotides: TGCGCCAGCAGCCAAACAGGGTCGGGATATGGCTACACCTTC.

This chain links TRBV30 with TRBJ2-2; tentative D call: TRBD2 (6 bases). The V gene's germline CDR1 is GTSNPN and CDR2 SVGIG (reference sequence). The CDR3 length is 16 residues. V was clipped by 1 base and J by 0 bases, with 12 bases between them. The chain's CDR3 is CAWSGDSGSNTGELFF. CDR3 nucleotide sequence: TGTGCCTGGAGTGGGGATAGCGGCTCGAACACCGGGGAGCTGTTTTTT.

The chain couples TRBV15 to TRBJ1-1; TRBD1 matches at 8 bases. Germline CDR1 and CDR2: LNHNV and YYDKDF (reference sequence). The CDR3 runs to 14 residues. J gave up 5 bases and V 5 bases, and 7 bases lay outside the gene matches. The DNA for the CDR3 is TGTGCCACCAGCGGGGGACAGGAGAGGACTGAAGCTTTCTTT. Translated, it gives CATSGGQERTEAFF.

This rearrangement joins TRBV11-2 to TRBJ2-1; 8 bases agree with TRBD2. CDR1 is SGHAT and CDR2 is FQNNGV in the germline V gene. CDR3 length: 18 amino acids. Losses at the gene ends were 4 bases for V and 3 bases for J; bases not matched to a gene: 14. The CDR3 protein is CASSSYRGRKRGYNEQFF. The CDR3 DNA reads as TGTGCCAGCAGCTCTTATCGCGGGAGGAAACGCGGCTACAATGAGCAGTTCTTC.

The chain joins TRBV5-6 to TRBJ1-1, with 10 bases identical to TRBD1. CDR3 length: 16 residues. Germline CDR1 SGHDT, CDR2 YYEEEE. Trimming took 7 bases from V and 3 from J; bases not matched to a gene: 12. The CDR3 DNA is TGTGCCAGCTCAAAATACGGGACAGGGGTTTACACTGAAGCTTTCTTT. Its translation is CASSKYGTGVYTEAFF.

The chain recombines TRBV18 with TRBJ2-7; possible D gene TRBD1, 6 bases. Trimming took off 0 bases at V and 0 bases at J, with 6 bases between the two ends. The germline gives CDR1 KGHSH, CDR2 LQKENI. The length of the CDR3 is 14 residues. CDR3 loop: CASSPPDSSYEQYF. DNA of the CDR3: TGTGCCAGCTCACCACCGGACAGCTCCTACGAGCAGTACTTC.

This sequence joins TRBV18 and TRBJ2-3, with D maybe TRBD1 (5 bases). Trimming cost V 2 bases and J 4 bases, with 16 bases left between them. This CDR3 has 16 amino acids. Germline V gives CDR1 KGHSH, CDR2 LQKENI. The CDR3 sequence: CASSPKTAKRPDTQYF. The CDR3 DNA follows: TGTGCCAGCTCACCAAAGACAGCCAAACGCCCAGATACGCAGTATTTT.

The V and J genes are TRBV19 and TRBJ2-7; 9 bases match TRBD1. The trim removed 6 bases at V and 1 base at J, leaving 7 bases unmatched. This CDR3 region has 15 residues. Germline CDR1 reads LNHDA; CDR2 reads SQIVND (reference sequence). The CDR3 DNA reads TGTGCCAGTAGGAAAACAGGGGGCAATTCCTACGAGCAGTACTTC. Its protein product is CASRKTGGNSYEQYF.

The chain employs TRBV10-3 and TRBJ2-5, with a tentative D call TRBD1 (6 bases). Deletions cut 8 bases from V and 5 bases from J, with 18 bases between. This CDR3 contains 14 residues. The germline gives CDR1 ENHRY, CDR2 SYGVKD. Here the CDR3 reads CAIGYGQNGETQYF. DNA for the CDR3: TGTGCCATCGGATACGGACAGAATGGGGAGACCCAGTACTTC.

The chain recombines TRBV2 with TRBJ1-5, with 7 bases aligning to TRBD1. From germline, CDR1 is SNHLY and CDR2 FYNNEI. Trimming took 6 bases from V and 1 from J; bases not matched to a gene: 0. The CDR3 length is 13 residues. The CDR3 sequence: CASSRGSNQPQHF. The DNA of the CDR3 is TGTGCCAGCAGCAGGGGGAGCAATCAGCCCCAGCATTTT.

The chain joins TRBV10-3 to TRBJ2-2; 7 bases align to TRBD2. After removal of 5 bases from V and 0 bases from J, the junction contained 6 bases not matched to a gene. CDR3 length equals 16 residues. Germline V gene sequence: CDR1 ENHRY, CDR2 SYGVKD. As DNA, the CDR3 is TGTGCCATCAGTATGGCGGGGGAGACGAACACCGGGGAGCTGTTTTTT. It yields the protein CAISMAGETNTGELFF.

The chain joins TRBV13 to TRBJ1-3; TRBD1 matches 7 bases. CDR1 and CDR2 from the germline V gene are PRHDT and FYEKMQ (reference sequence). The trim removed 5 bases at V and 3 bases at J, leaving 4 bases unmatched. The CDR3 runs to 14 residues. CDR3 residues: CASSLTGVGNTIYF. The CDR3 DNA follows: TGTGCCAGCAGCCTCACAGGGGTTGGAAACACCATATATTTT.

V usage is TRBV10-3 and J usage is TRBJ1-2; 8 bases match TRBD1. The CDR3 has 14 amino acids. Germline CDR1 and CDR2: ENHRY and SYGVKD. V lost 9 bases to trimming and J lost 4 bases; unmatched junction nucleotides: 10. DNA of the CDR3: TGTGCCATTCAAGCCGGGACAGGAGTCTATGGCTACACCTTC. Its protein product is CAIQAGTGVYGYTF.

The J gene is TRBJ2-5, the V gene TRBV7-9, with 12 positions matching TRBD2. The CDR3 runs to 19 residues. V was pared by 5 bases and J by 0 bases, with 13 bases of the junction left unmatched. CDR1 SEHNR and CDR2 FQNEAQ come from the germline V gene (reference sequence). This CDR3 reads CASSPRGTSGYQYQETQYF. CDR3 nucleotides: TGTGCCAGCAGCCCGCGGGGGACTAGCGGGTACCAATACCAAGAGACCCAGTACTTC.

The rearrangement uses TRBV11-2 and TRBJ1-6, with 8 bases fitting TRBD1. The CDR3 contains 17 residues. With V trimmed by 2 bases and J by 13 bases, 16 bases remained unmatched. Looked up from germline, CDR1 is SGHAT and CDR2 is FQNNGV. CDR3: CASSLIGQGAYGSPLHF. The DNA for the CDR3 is TGTGCCAGCAGCTTAATTGGACAGGGTGCCTATGGGTCGCCCCTCCACTTT.

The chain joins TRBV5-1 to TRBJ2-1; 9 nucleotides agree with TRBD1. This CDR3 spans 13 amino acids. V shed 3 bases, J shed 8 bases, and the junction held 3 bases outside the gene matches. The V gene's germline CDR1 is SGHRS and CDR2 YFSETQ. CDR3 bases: TGCGCCAGCAGCTGGGGACAGGGATATGAGCAGTTCTTC. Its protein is CASSWGQGYEQFF.

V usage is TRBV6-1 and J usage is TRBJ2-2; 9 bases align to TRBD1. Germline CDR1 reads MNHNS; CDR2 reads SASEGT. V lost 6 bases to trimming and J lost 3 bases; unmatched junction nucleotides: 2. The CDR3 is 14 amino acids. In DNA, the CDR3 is TGTGCCAGCAGAAGACAGGGGGACACCGGGGAGCTGTTTTTT. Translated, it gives CASRRQGDTGELFF.

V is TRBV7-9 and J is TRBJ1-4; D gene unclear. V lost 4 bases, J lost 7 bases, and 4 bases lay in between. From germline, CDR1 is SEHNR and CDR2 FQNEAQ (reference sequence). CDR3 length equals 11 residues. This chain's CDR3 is CASSSSEKLFF. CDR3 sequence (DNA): TGTGCCAGCAGCTCTAGTGAAAAACTGTTTTTT. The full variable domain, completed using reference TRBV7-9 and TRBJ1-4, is DTGVSQNPRHKITKRGQNVTFRCDPISEHNRLYWYRQTLGQGPEFLTYFQNEAQLEKSRLLSDRFSAERPKGSFSTLEIQRTEQGDSAMYLCASSSSEKLFFGSGTQLSVL.

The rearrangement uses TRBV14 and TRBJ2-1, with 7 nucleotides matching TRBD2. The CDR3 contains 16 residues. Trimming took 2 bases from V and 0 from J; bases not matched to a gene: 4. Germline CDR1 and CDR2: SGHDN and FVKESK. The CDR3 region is CASSQSGGSSYNEQFF. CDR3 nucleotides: TGTGCCAGCAGCCAATCCGGCGGGAGCTCCTACAATGAGCAGTTCTTC.

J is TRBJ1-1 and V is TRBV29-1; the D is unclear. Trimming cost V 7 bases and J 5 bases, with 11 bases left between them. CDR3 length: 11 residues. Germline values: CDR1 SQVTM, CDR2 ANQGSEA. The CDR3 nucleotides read TGCAGCGGGTGGAGAGGTACTGAAGCTTTCTTT. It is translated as CSGWRGTEAFF.

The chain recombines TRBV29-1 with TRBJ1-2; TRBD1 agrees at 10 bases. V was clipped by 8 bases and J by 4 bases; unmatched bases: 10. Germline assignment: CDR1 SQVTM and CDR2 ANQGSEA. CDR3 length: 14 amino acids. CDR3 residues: CSSGTGDGGYGYTF. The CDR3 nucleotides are TGCAGCTCCGGGACAGGGGACGGTGGCTATGGCTACACCTTC.

The CDR3 coding sequence is TGTGCCAGCAGCCGGGGAAGCAATCAGCCCCAGCATTTT. Its protein product is CASSRGSNQPQHF. The chain is built from TRBV6-5 and TRBJ1-5; D is uncertain. Germline lookup yields CDR1 MNHEY and CDR2 SVGAGI. Trimming stripped 6 bases from V and 1 base from J, with 7 bases between. The CDR3 length is 13 residues.

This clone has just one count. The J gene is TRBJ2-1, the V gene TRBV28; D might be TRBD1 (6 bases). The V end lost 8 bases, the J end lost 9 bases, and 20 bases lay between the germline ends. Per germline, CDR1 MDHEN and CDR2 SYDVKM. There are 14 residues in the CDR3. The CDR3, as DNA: TGTGCCAGCCGCGGCTGGGGGCCGTTGGGTGAGCAGTTCTTC. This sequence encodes CASRGWGPLGEQFF.

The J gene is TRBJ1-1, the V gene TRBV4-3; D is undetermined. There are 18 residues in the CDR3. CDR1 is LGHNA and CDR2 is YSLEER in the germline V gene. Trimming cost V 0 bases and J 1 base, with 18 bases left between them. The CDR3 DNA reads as TGCGCCAGCAGCCAAGATTCTCCATCCGGGTCCGCGAACACTGAAGCTTTCTTT. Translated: CASSQDSPSGSANTEAFF.

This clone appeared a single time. The DNA of the CDR3 is TGTGCCAGCAGCCCGGCTGAAAGGGGGACAGGGGAAAAACTGTTTTTT. It yields the protein CASSPAERGTGEKLFF. The chain has TRBV7-9 and TRBJ1-4; 9 bases match TRBD1. V shed 5 bases and J 8 bases; nucleotides not matched to a gene: 12. The CDR3 is 16 residues long. CDR1 is SEHNR and CDR2 is FQNEAQ in the germline V gene (reference sequence).

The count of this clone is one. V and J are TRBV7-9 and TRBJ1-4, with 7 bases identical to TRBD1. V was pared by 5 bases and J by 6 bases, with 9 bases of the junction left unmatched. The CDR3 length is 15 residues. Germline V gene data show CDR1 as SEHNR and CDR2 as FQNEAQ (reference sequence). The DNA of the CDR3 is TGTGCCAGCAGCCAACGACAGGGCGGGGATGAAAAACTGTTTTTT. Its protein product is CASSQRQGGDEKLFF.

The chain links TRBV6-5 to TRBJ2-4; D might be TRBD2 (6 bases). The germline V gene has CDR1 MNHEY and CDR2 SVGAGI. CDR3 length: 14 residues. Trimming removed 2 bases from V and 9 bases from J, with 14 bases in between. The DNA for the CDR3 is TGTGCCAGCAGTTACAGGTCGGGGGTGGGCATTCAGTACTTC. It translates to CASSYRSGVGIQYF.

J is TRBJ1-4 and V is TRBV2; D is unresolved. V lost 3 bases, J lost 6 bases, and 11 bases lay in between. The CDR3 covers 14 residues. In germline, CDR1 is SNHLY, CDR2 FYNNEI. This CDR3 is CASSDMGVYEKLFF. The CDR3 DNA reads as TGTGCCAGCAGTGACATGGGAGTATATGAAAAACTGTTTTTT.